These T cell receptor beta chains were read from a single sample in a study of cytomegalovirus exposure and HLA in healthy donors. Some clones are missing from TCRdb's copy, which holds only in-frame ones; the method was immunoSEQ multiplex PCR. The sample shows under 75,000 clones, 95% to 98% of them seen only once. The sequenced material came from PBMCs. The receptors here all came from a woman aged 18-29 years in good health and CMV-seropositive. CDR3s include the opening cysteine and the closing phenylalanine or tryptophan. A D gene is named only where the DNA matches it firmly. Clone size appears in some rows only: once, few, many, or a class for an expanded clone.

>TRBV6-1|TRBJ2-3|TRBD1|NA
TGTGCCACTCCGGGACAGGGCCTCACAGATACGCAGTATTTT
CATPGQGLTDTQYF
>TRBV2|TRBJ2-3|NA|NA
TGTGCCAGCTATAGCGGTTCCATGTATTTT
CASYSGSMYF
>TRBV4-2|TRBJ2-1|NA|NA
TGTGCCAGCAGCCAATTGGCAGGAGAGGGAAACAATGAGCAGTTCTTC
CASSQLAGEGNNEQFF
>TRBV23-1|TRBJ1-2|TRBD1|NA
TGCGCCAGCAGTCAACGCCGGGACAGGGAGTCGCACACCTTC
CASSQRRDRESHTF
>TRBV19|TRBJ1-5|NA|NA
TGTGCCAGTAGTATCGGCAGGGGTAAGGGTCAGCCCCAGCATTTT
CASSIGRGKGQPQHF
>TRBV11-2|TRBJ2-1|NA|NA
TGTGCCAGCAGCCGCGGGGCAGACCATTACAATGAGCAGTTCTTC
CASSRGADHYNEQFF
>TRBV7-2|TRBJ1-1|NA|once
TGTGCCAGCAGCTTAGCTTCGTTTGAGGGCTTAGGGGCTTTCTTT
CASSLASFEGLGAFF
>TRBV27|TRBJ1-6|NA|NA
TGTGCCAGCAGGGGCCCGACATATAATTCACCCCTCCACTTT
CASRGPTYNSPLHF
>TRBV27|TRBJ2-1|TRBD1|NA
TGTGCCAGCAGCAAGGACAGGGTCCGGTACAATGAGCAGTTCTTC
CASSKDRVRYNEQFF
>TRBV6-1|TRBJ2-7|TRBD1|NA
TGTGCCAGCAGTGAAGGGACAGGGGGATACGAGCAGTACTTC
CASSEGTGGYEQYF
>TRBV14|TRBJ1-2|NA|NA
TGTGCCAGCAGCCAAGTGGCCTATGGCTACACCTTC
CASSQVAYGYTF
>TRBV6-6|TRBJ2-7|NA|NA
TGTGCCAGCAGTTACGGGGGGTTAAGCGAGCAGTACTTC
CASSYGGLSEQYF